This T cell receptor beta chain was identified in a study of cytomegalovirus exposure and HLA in healthy donors. Germline CDR1 is SGHAT and CDR2 is FQNNGV. There are 14 residues in the CDR3. V gave up 4 bases and J gave up 5 bases; unmatched junction bases: 5. The study ran its PCR with 60 Vbeta and 13 Jbeta primers. TCRdb's table, derived via immunoSEQ multiplex PCR, lists solely in-frame clones and lacks some. The repertoire holds around 140,000 clones, with around 78% as singletons. Remarks on this clone: Antigen unknown.

Study-wide results and limits: A later analysis reportedly found fewer N-insertions in an Asian-associated ancestry cluster than the approximately 670-donor mean.

The sample taken for sequencing was PBMCs. The clonotype comes from a man aged 40-49 years in good health and CMV-seronegative. The chain has TRBV11-2 and TRBJ2-5, with 9 bases identical to TRBD1. The CDR3 DNA reads TGTGCCAGCAGCTCCACAGGGGGCATCGAGACCCAGTACTTC. It encodes CASSSTGGIETQYF.